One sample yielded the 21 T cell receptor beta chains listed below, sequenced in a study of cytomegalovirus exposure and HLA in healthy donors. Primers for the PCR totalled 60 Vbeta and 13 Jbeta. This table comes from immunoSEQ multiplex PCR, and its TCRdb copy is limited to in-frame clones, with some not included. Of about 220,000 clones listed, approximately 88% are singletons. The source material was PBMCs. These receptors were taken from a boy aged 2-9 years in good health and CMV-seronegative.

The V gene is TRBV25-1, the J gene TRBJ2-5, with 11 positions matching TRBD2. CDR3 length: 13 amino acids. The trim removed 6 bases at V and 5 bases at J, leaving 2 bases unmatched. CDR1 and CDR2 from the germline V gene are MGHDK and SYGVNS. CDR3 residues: CASRTSGEETQYF. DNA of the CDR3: TGTGCCAGCAGGACTAGCGGGGAGGAGACCCAGTACTTC.

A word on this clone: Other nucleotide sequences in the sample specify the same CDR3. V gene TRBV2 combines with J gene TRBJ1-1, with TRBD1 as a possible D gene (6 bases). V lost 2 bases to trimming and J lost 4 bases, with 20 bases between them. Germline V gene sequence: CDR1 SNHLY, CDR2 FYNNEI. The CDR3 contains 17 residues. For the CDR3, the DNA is TGTGCCAGCAGTGAATCCACATATTATACAGGGCGCACTGAAGCTTTCTTT. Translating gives CASSESTYYTGRTEAFF.

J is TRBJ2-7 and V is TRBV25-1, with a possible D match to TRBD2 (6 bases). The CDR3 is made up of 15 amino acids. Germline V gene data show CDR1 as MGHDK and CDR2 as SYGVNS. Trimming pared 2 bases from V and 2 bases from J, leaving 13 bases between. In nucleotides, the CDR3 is TGTGCCAGCAGTGAAATGGAGGGCAGGGCCTACGAGCAGTACTTC. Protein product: CASSEMEGRAYEQYF.

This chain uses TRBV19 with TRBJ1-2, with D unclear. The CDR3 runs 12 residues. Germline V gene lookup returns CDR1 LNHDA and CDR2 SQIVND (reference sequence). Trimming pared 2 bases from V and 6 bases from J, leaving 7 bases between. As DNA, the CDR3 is TGTGCCAGTAGTATACTGGAGAATGGCTACACCTTC. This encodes CASSILENGYTF.

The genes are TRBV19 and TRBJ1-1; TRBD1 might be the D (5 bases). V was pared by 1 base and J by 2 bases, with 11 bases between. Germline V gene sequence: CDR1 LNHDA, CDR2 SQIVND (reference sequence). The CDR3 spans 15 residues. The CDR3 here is CASSIAVRGNTEAFF. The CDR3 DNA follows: TGTGCCAGTAGTATAGCGGTTAGGGGAAACACTGAAGCTTTCTTT. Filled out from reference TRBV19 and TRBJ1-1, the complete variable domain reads DGGITQSPKYLFRKEGQNVTLSCEQNLNHDAMYWYRQDPGQGLRLIYYSQIVNDFQKGDIAEGYSVSREKKESFPLTVTSAQKNPTAFYLCASSIAVRGNTEAFFGQGTRLTVV.

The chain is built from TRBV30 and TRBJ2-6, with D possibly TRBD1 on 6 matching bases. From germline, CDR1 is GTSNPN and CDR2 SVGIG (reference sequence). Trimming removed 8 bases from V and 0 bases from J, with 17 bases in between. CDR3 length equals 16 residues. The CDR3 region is CAGPLGAGSGANVLTF. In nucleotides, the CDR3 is TGTGCCGGCCCTCTGGGGGCTGGCTCTGGGGCCAACGTCCTGACTTTC.

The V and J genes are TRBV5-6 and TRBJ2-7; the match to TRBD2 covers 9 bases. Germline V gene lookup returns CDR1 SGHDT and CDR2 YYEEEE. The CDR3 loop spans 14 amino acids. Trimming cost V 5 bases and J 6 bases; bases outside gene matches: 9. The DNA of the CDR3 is TGTGCCAGCAGAGGAACTAGCGGGTCGAGCGAGCAGTACTTC. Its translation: CASRGTSGSSEQYF.

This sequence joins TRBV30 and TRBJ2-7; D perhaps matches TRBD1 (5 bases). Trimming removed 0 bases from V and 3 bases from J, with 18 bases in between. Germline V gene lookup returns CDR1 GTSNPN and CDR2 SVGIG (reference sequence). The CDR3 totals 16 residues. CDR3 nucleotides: TGTGCCTGGAGTGTAAGGTTGTCAGGGCCTAGCTACGAGCAGTACTTC. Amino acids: CAWSVRLSGPSYEQYF.

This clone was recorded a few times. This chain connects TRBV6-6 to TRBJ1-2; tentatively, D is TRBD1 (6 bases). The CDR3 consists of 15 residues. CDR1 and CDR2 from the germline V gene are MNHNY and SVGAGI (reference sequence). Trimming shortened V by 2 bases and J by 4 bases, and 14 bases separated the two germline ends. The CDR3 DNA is TGTGCCAGCAGTTACGAGGGGGACGTCGTCTATGGCTACACCTTC. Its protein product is CASSYEGDVVYGYTF.

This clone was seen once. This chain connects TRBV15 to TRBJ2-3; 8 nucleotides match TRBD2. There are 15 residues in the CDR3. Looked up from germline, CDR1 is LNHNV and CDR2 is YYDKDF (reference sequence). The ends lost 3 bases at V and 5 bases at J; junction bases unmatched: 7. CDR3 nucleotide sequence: TGTGCCACCAGCAGCTCGGGGGGGGGCAAAGATACGCAGTATTTT. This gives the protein CATSSSGGGKDTQYF.

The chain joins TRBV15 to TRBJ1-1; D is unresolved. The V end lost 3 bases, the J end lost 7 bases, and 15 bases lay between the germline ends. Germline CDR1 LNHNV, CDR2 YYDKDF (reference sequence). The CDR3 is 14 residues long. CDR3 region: CATSSYDKFSEAFF. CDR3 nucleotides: TGTGCCACCAGCAGCTATGACAAATTTAGTGAAGCTTTCTTT.

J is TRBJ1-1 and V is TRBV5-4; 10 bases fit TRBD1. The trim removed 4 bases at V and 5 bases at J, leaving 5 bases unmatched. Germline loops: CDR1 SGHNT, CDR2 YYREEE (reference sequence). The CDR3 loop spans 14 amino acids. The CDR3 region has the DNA TGTGCCAGCAGCAGGACAGGGGGTGGGACTGAAGCTTTCTTT. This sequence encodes CASSRTGGGTEAFF.

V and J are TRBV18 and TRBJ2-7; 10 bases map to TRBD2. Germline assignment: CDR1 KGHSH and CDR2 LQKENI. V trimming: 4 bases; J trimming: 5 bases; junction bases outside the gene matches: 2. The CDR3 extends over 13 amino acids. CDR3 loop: CASSLSGRDEQYF. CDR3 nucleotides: TGTGCCAGCTCACTCAGCGGGAGGGACGAGCAGTACTTC.

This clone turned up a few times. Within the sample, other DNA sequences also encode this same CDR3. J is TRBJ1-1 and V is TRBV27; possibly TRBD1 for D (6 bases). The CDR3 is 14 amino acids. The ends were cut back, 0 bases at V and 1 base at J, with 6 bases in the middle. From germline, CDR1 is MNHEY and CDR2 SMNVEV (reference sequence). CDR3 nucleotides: TGTGCCAGCAGTTTATCGACAGGGAACACTGAAGCTTTCTTT. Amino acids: CASSLSTGNTEAFF.

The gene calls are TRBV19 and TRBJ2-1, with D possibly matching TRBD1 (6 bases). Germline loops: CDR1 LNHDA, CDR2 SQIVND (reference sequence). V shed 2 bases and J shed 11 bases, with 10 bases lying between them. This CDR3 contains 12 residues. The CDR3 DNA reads TGTGCCAGTAGTATAACGGACAGTAAGCAGTTCTTC. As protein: CASSITDSKQFF.

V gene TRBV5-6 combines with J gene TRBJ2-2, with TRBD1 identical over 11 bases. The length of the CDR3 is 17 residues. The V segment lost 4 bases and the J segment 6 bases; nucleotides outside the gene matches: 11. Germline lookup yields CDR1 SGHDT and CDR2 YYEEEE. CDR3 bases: TGTGCCAGCAGCCACCCCGGGACAGGGGGTTTCCCCGGGGAGCTGTTTTTT. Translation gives CASSHPGTGGFPGELFF.

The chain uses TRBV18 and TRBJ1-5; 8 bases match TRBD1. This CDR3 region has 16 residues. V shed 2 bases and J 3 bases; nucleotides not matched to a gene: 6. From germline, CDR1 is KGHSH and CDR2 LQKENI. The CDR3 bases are TGTGCCAGCTCACCAGGGGCAGGGGGCGTCAATCAGCCCCAGCATTTT. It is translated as CASSPGAGGVNQPQHF. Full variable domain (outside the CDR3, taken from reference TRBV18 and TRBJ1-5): NAGVMQNPRHLVRRRGQEARLRCSPMKGHSHVYWYRQLPEEGLKFMVYLQKENIIDESGMPKERFSAEFPKEGPSILRIQQVVRGDSAAYFCASSPGAGGVNQPQHFGDGTRLSIL.

CDR3 DNA sequence: TGTGCCAGCAGCCAAGATTGGGCAGGCCCCATTGGCTACACCTTC. It specifies CASSQDWAGPIGYTF. The rearrangement links TRBV4-2 to TRBJ1-2, with D hard to call. V dropped 0 bases and J dropped 7 bases, with 15 bases sitting between them. The length of the CDR3 is 15 residues. CDR1 LGHNA and CDR2 YNFKEQ come from the germline V gene.

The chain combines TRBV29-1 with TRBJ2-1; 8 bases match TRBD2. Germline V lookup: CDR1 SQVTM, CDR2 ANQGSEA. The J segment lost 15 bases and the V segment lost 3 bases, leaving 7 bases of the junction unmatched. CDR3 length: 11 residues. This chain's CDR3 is CSVEAAGVTFF. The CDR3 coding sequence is TGCAGCGTTGAGGCAGCGGGAGTGACGTTCTTC.

The CDR3 protein is CSVVRGVGYGYTF. The CDR3 nucleotides are TGCAGCGTTGTCAGGGGAGTGGGCTATGGCTACACCTTC. The chain joins TRBV29-1 to TRBJ1-2; D is perhaps TRBD1 (6 bases). In germline, CDR1 is SQVTM, CDR2 ANQGSEA. CDR3 length: 13 amino acids. V lost 4 bases and J lost 4, with 13 bases in between.

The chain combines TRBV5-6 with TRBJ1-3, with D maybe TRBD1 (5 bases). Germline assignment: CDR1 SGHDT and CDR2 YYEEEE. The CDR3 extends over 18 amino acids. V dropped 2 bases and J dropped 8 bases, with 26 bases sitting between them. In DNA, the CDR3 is TGTGCCAGCAGCTTACCCTCTTGGGGCGAGACGGACCACCACACCATATATTTT. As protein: CASSLPSWGETDHHTIYF.